Each of the 9 T cell receptor beta chains below was sequenced from the same sample in a study of blood T cells in healthy people across ages (dated by TCRdb to between 2014 and 2017). Receptors were amplified or captured by 5' RACE. A second roughly 6 to 12 cycle PCR used a sample-barcoded 5' primer and a J-beta primer mix. In TCRdb, the public reads were trimmed at Q25 with fastp and aligned with MiXCR, with productive beta chains retained. Each entry merges the rows of one CDR3 protein and shows their most common DNA and genes. The sample has approximately 1,700,000 distinct CDR3 sequences on record, roughly 43% of them singletons. Of the sample, about 21% is held by the ten largest clones. What was sequenced was blood. These receptor sequences come from a human donor in good health.

Worth noting for this clonotype: A junction end diverges from the germline sequence, so it may reflect a read error. This chain uses TRBV5-6 with TRBJ2-1, with unresolved D. The CDR3 totals 14 residues. Per the germline V gene, CDR1 is SGHDT and CDR2 is YYEEEE. The CDR3 DNA follows: TGTGCCAGCAGCTTGGAACGGTTATACAATGAGCAGTGCTTC. Its translation: CASSLERLYNEQCF.

CDR3 sequence (DNA): TGTGCCATCAGTGGCAGGGGTACGGAGACCCAGTACTTC. This gives the protein CAISGRGTETQYF. The chain carries TRBV10-3 and TRBJ2-7; TRBD1 might be the D (6 bases). The J call may be mistaken, given a closer DNA end match to TRBJ2-5. Germline CDR1 ENHRY, CDR2 SYGVKD. The CDR3 extends over 13 amino acids.

There are a few counts of this clonotype. The chain is built from TRBV6-6 and TRBJ1-2; perhaps TRBD1 as D (5 bases). CDR1 and CDR2 (germline): MNHNY, SVGAGI (reference sequence). V was shortened by 2 bases and J by 3 bases, with 10 bases between the two germline ends. The CDR3 sequence is 14 residues long. CDR3 sequence: CASSYRQSHYGYTF. CDR3 in DNA: TGTGCCAGCAGTTACCGACAGTCACACTATGGCTACACCTTC.

The sample holds a few counts of this clonotype. The V gene is TRBV6-2 or TRBV6-3, the J gene TRBJ1-5, with D unresolved. With 1 base removed from V and 5 bases from J, the gap between germline ends came to 9 bases. The V gene's germline CDR1 is MNHEY and CDR2 SVGEGT. The CDR3 loop spans 14 amino acids. Written as DNA, the CDR3 is TGTGCCAGCAGTTACTGGGGATGGGATCAGCCCCAGCATTTT. Its protein product is CASSYWGWDQPQHF.

Comment on this clonotype: Sequence at one end of the junction differs from germline and may be a read error. The chain recombines TRBV29-1 with TRBJ1-1; D gene unclear. The CDR3 length is 12 residues. Germline lookup yields CDR1 SQVTM and CDR2 ANQGSEA. CDR3 protein: CSVEDPGTEACF. The CDR3 DNA reads TGCAGCGTTGAAGACCCAGGCACTGAAGCTTGCTTT.

Turning to this clonotype: At one end, the junction sequence differs from germline, possibly due to a read error. This sequence joins TRBV20-1 and TRBJ1-3; TRBD1 aligns across 10 bases. The germline V gene encodes CDR1 DFQATT and CDR2 SNEGSKA (reference sequence). The CDR3 is made up of 15 amino acids. The CDR3 coding sequence is TGCAGTGCTAGACCGGGACAGGGGACTGGAAACACCGTATATTTT. Protein sequence: CSARPGQGTGNTVYF.

This clonotype occurred a few times. The chain joins TRBV15 to TRBJ2-1; D is tentatively TRBD1 or TRBD2 (7 bases each). Looked up from germline, CDR1 is LNHNV and CDR2 is YYDKDF (reference sequence). The CDR3 contains 16 residues. V was trimmed by 5 bases and J by 4 bases, leaving 18 bases between them. The CDR3 DNA follows: TGTGCCACCAGCGAGGTGGGAGGGGGCCAATACAATGAGCAGTTCTTC. This codes for CATSEVGGGQYNEQFF.

Only a few counts were recorded for this clonotype. The chain has TRBV5-8 and TRBJ1-2; 8 bases align to TRBD1. Germline V gene lookup returns CDR1 SGHTS and CDR2 YDEGEE. The length of the CDR3 is 12 residues. The trim removed 4 bases at V and 11 bases at J, leaving 7 bases unmatched. The CDR3 nucleotides are TGTGCCAGCAGCGCCGACAGGGGAGTGTACACCTTC. Its translation: CASSADRGVYTF.

The CDR3 DNA is TGTGCCAGCAGCTTGGGACGCCTGGGGGGTTTCGACTATGGCTACACCTTC. Residues: CASSLGRLGGFDYGYTF. The chain combines TRBV5-5 with TRBJ1-2; maybe TRBD1 (5 bases). Germline-derived CDR1 and CDR2 are SGHKS and YYEKEE (reference sequence). CDR3 length: 17 residues. V was shortened by 0 bases and J by 3 bases, with 18 bases between the two germline ends.